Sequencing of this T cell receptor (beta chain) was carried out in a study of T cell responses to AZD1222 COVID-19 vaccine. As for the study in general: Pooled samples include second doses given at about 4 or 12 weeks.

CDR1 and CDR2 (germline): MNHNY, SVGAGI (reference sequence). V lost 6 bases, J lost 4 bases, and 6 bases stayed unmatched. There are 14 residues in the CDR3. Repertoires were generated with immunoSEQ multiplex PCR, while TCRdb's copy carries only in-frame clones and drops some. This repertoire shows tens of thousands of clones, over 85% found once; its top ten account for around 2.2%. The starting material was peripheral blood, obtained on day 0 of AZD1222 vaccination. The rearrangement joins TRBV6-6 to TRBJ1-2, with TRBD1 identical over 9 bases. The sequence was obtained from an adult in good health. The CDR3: CASSPGTGIYGYTF. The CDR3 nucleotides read TGTGCCAGCAGCCCCGGGACAGGGATCTATGGCTACACCTTC.